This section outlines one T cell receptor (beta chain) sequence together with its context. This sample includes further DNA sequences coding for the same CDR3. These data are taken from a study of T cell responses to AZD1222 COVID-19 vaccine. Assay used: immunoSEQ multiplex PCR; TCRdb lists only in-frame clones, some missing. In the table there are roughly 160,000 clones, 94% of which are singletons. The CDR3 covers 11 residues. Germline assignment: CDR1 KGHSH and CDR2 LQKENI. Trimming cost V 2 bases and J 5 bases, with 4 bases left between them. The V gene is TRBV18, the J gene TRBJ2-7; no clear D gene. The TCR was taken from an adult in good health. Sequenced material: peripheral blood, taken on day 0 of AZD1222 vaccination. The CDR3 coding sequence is TGTGCCAGCTCACCAGGACACGAGCAGTACTTC. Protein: CASSPGHEQYF.